These T cell receptor beta chains were read from a single sample in a study of T cell repertoires in cytomegalovirus infection. From the reads, TCRdb called clonotypes with MiXCR, one entry per CDR3 protein. The sample has about half a million distinct CDR3 sequences; approximately 42% are singletons. These receptors' antigens are unknown. Sequenced here: cultured PBMCs, sampled from culture after CMV antigen stimulation. All receptors come from a human donor in good health (CMV status not recorded). Some clones in this sample may be carry-over from other donors' samples. The CDR3 runs from the conserved cysteine through the conserved F or W. Each record gives: D gene, clone size, V gene, J gene, CDR3 protein, CDR3 DNA. A D gene is named only where the DNA matches it firmly. Some rows have no size entry. The others give once, few or many, or a class for an expanded clone.

NA,NA,TRBV7-9,TRBJ1-4,CASRGRVVNEKLFF,TGTGCCAGCAGGGGACGGGTCGTGAATGAAAAACTGTTTTTT
TRBD2,NA,TRBV2,TRBJ2-4,CASSRLADLQYF,TGTGCCAGCTCTAGACTAGCAGACTTGCAGTACTTC
NA,once,TRBV19,TRBJ1-1,CASQPVVWDTEAFF,TGTGCCAGTCAACCTGTTGTATGGGACACTGAAGCTTTCTTT
TRBD1,few,TRBV28,TRBJ2-1,CASWGQGWVNEQFF,TGTGCCAGCTGGGGACAGGGGTGGGTAAATGAGCAGTTCTTC
NA,NA,TRBV3-1,TRBJ1-4,CASSPRGGEEKLFF,TGTGCCAGCAGCCCCCGGGGGGGGGAAGAAAAACTGTTTTTT
TRBD2,NA,TRBV20-1,TRBJ2-3,CSPTSGSSDTQYF,TGCAGTCCTACTAGCGGGAGCTCAGATACGCAGTATTTT
TRBD2,NA,TRBV7-2,TRBJ2-3,CASSFRREWQDTQYF,TGTGCCAGCAGCTTTCGGCGGGAGTGGCAAGATACGCAGTATTTT
NA,NA,TRBV19,TRBJ1-1,CASSMPTELNTEAFF,TGTGCCAGTAGTATGCCGACGGAACTGAACACTGAAGCTTTCTTT
TRBD2,NA,TRBV19,TRBJ2-3,CASSIRTSGGLSTDTQYF,TGTGCCAGTAGTATTCGGACTAGCGGGGGACTTAGCACAGATACGCAGTATTTT
NA,NA,TRBV6-1,TRBJ2-4,CASSSDFSPGYF,TGTGCCAGCAGTTCCGACTTTTCCCCTGGCTACTTC
NA,few,TRBV6-1,TRBJ2-7,CASRPGRESYEQYF,TGTGCCAGCAGACCGGGCCGGGAGAGTTACGAGCAGTACTTC
TRBD2,NA,TRBV9,TRBJ2-1,CASSGSGKQFF,TGTGCCAGCAGCGGTAGCGGGAAACAGTTCTTC
TRBD2,NA,TRBV7-2,TRBJ2-1,CASSFPRLAGGRPNTYNEQFF,TGTGCCAGCAGCTTTCCACGACTAGCGGGAGGGCGGCCTAATACCTACAATGAGCAGTTCTTC
NA,few,TRBV6-1,TRBJ2-7,CASSAGGYPSYEQYF,TGTGCCAGCAGTGCTGGGGGCTACCCTTCCTACGAGCAGTACTTC
TRBD2,few,TRBV4-1,TRBJ2-4,CASSRLAGAPRQNIQYF,TGCGCCAGCAGCCGACTAGCGGGAGCCCCTCGACAAAACATTCAGTACTTC
NA,many,TRBV7-2,TRBJ1-6,CASSSRDLAANSPLHF,TGTGCCAGCAGCTCCCGGGACTTGGCGGCAAATTCACCCCTCCACTTT
NA,NA,TRBV11-2,TRBJ1-2,CASSRRANYGYTF,TGTGCCAGCAGCCGCCGGGCCAACTATGGCTACACCTTC
NA,NA,TRBV11-2,TRBJ2-7,CASSLRPIGKVYEQYF,TGTGCCAGCAGCTTGAGGCCGATAGGGAAGGTCTACGAGCAGTACTTC
NA,NA,TRBV12-3/TRBV12-4,TRBJ2-5,CASSLFGETSTGETQYF,TGTGCCAGCAGTTTATTCGGGGAAACTTCCACCGGAGAGACCCAGTACTTC
NA,few,TRBV12-3/TRBV12-4,TRBJ2-3,CASSPGGRGTDTQYF,TGTGCCAGCAGTCCGGGGGGCCGGGGCACAGATACGCAGTATTTT
NA,NA,TRBV2,TRBJ2-7,CASSDQGVAYEQYF,TGTGCCAGCAGTGATCAGGGAGTGGCCTACGAGCAGTACTTC
NA,NA,TRBV7-2,TRBJ2-2,CASSTRDANTGELFF,TGTGCCAGCAGCACCCGGGACGCCAACACCGGGGAGCTGTTTTTT
NA,NA,TRBV12-3/TRBV12-4,TRBJ2-7,CASSLGTAGYEQYF,TGTGCCAGCAGTTTGGGGACAGCGGGCTACGAGCAGTACTTC
NA,NA,TRBV7-2,TRBJ2-7,CASSVQGSEQYF,TGTGCCAGCAGCGTGCAGGGTAGCGAGCAGTACTTC
NA,few,TRBV2,TRBJ2-1,CASSEQFRQFF,TGTGCCAGCAGTGAACAGTTTAGGCAGTTCTTC
NA,NA,TRBV29-1,TRBJ2-1,CSVVSGYEQFF,TGCAGCGTTGTCTCGGGATATGAGCAGTTCTTC
TRBD2,NA,TRBV7-2,TRBJ2-2,CASSLAPLAAGELFF,TGTGCCAGCAGCTTAGCGCCCCTAGCGGCCGGGGAGCTGTTTTTT
NA,NA,TRBV27,TRBJ2-3,CASSLSIQDTQYF,TGTGCCAGCAGTTTATCGATCCAAGATACGCAGTATTTT
NA,NA,TRBV7-2,TRBJ2-2,CASSLLVYGSPTGELFF,TGTGCCAGCAGCTTACTAGTCTACGGGAGCCCCACCGGGGAGCTGTTTTTT
NA,NA,TRBV19,TRBJ1-3,CASIVSASGNTIYF,TGTGCCAGTATCGTCAGCGCCTCTGGAAACACCATATATTTT
TRBD2,many,TRBV7-2,TRBJ2-1,CASSRGDEQFF,TGTGCCAGCAGCCGGGGGGATGAGCAGTTCTTC
NA,many,TRBV7-2,TRBJ2-3,CASSLGAVTSTDTQYF,TGTGCCAGCAGCTTAGGGGCGGTGACTAGCACAGATACGCAGTATTTT
NA,few,TRBV7-6,TRBJ2-5,CASSSSRSLGQETQYF,TGTGCCAGCAGCTCCTCGCGGAGCCTGGGTCAAGAGACCCAGTACTTC
TRBD2,NA,TRBV5-1,TRBJ2-1,CASKGGLAGGPRNEQFF,TGCGCCAGCAAGGGAGGACTAGCGGGGGGGCCGAGGAATGAGCAGTTCTTC
NA,NA,TRBV12-3/TRBV12-4,TRBJ2-3,CASSLTSSGADTQYF,TGTGCCAGCAGTTTAACTAGCTCAGGGGCAGATACGCAGTATTTT
NA,once,TRBV7-3,TRBJ2-1,CAARGRGNEQFF,TGTGCCGCAAGAGGGAGGGGGAATGAGCAGTTCTTC
TRBD1,NA,TRBV5-1,TRBJ2-3,CASSWGQGADTQYF,TGCGCCAGCAGCTGGGGACAGGGCGCCGATACGCAGTATTTT
TRBD1,NA,TRBV7-2,TRBJ1-5,CASSPTGGPNQPQHF,TGTGCCAGCAGCCCTACAGGGGGCCCCAATCAGCCCCAGCATTTT
NA,NA,TRBV20-1,TRBJ2-7,CSAGRETYEQYF,TGCAGTGCTGGAAGAGAAACTTACGAGCAGTACTTC
NA,few,TRBV28,TRBJ1-3,CASSLRFIDGNTIYF,TGTGCCAGCAGTTTGAGGTTTATCGATGGAAACACCATATATTTT
TRBD2,NA,TRBV12-3/TRBV12-4,TRBJ2-1,CASTTGLAGINEQFF,TGTGCCAGCACCACAGGACTAGCGGGAATAAATGAGCAGTTCTTC
TRBD2,NA,TRBV28,TRBJ2-3,CASSQERGFTDTQYF,TGTGCCAGCAGTCAGGAGCGGGGGTTCACAGATACGCAGTATTTT
NA,NA,TRBV5-6,TRBJ1-2,CASSLSRVYTF,TGTGCCAGCAGCTTGTCACGGGTCTACACCTTC
NA,few,TRBV7-8,TRBJ2-7,CASSLWRGGRSYEQYF,TGTGCCAGCAGCTTATGGCGGGGCGGACGCTCCTACGAGCAGTACTTC